This T cell receptor beta chain was captured by sequencing in a study of blood T cell repertoires in COVID-19. The CDR3 totals 15 residues. Between the trimmed V and J ends, which lost 2 bases and 0 bases, there was a span of 9 bases. Germline-derived CDR1 and CDR2 are SNHLY and FYNNEI. Profiling relied on immunoSEQ multiplex PCR, and the TCRdb table lists in-frame clones only, not all of them. The repertoire includes about 150,000 clones, about 83% of them detected once, and about 15% sits in the top ten. The sequence was obtained from a woman aged 80 or older with acute or convalescent COVID-19. Sequenced input: peripheral blood. The chain couples TRBV2 to TRBJ2-3; D is possibly TRBD1 (6 bases). As DNA, the CDR3 is TGTGCCAGCAGTGAAACAGGGCCTAGCACAGATACGCAGTATTTT. Its translation: CASSETGPSTDTQYF.